This TCR beta chain was identified during a study of spatial heterogeneity in lung cancer. Regarding the study as a whole: The study found ubiquitous expanded tumor TCRs in blood more at resection than follow-up.

This clonotype was recorded at least ten times. The antigen is unknown. MiXCR, run by TCRdb on the 5' RACE reads, gives a single entry per CDR3 protein. The sample has under 25,000 distinct CDR3 sequences, more than 8.5% seen once; the top ten hold 36%. Germline values: CDR1 MNHEY, CDR2 SVGEGT. Trimming removed 6 bases from V and 3 bases from J; junction bases left unmatched: 5. This CDR3 is built from 14 residues. Time point meaning: blood at routine non-recurrence follow-up after resection. The authors sequenced whole RNA from tumor, nontumor lung or frozen PBMC without sorting. The source was PBMCs, collected at follow-up. The chain recombines TRBV6-2 or TRBV6-3 with TRBJ1-3; 7 nucleotides align to TRBD1. The TCR was taken from a female donor with early-stage non-small cell lung cancer. The CDR3 loop reads CASSFDRDGNTIYF. The CDR3 DNA is TGTGCCAGCAGCTTCGACAGGGATGGAAACACCATATATTTT.